Reported below is one T cell receptor beta chain. Its antigen is as yet unknown. The treatment: oral pan-JAK inhibitor, 5-10 mg twice daily. This sample was taken from a study of CD8+ T cells in alopecia areata. Extracted RNA was reverse transcribed into cDNA, the sequencing template. Method: immunoSEQ multiplex PCR; TCRdb's copy keeps in-frame clones and lacks some. The profile shows 100,000 to 130,000 clones, roughly 89% of them singletons. General study findings and limits: Mouse data revealed clearer TCR sharing than patient data did, a gap possibly tied to HLA.

Germline CDR1 is SGHTA and CDR2 is FQGNSA. The length of the CDR3 is 14 residues. Trimming shortened V by 5 bases and J by 2 bases, and 13 bases separated the two germline ends. Specimen: CD8+ T cells sorted from blood, collected at week 24, from a patient treated with tofacitinib. V gene TRBV7-2 combines with J gene TRBJ2-7, with D possibly being TRBD1 or TRBD2 (7 bases each). The TCR originated in a human donor with alopecia areata. CDR3 DNA sequence: TGTGCCAGCAGCCGGGGGGACAGAACCTACGAGCAGTACTTC. Its translation is CASSRGDRTYEQYF.